The 18 T cell receptor beta chains presented below share a single source sample, sequenced in a study of CD8+ T cells in alopecia areata. Stated treatment: oral pan-JAK inhibitor, 5-10 mg twice daily. Sequencing relied on a cDNA template that was reverse transcribed from extracted RNA. Assay used: immunoSEQ multiplex PCR; TCRdb lists only in-frame clones, some missing. The sample comprises over 70,000 clones, around 65% of which are singletons, and 20% to 25% rests with the top ten. This sample comprised CD8+ T cells sorted from blood, obtained at week 24, from a patient treated with tofacitinib. The receptors here all came from a human donor with alopecia areata.

This clone showed up just a few times. This sample also contains other DNA sequences that code for the same CDR3. The chain carries TRBV4-3 and TRBJ2-7; D is ambiguous. This CDR3 contains 13 residues. Trimming cost V 1 base and J 3 bases, with 7 bases left between them. Germline lookup yields CDR1 LGHNA and CDR2 YSLEER. The CDR3 sequence is CASSQVRGYEQYF. In nucleotides, the CDR3 is TGCGCCAGCAGCCAAGTTAGAGGCTACGAGCAGTACTTC.

This chain links TRBV7-6 with TRBJ2-7; D unresolved. The V and J ends lost 5 bases and 6 bases respectively, with 14 bases between them. Germline CDR1 SGHVS, CDR2 FNYEAQ. The CDR3 sequence is 13 residues long. CDR3 amino acids: CASSLDSQAEQYF. The CDR3 coding sequence is TGTGCCAGCAGCCTCGATTCCCAAGCCGAGCAGTACTTC.

The gene calls are TRBV29-1 and TRBJ2-7, with D perhaps TRBD2 (5 bases). CDR3 length: 10 amino acids. Looked up from germline, CDR1 is SQVTM and CDR2 is ANQGSEA. V shed 4 bases and J shed 4 bases, with 5 bases lying between them. This chain's CDR3 is CSVGEYEQYF. Here the CDR3 DNA reads TGCAGCGTTGGGGAGTACGAGCAGTACTTC.

The gene calls are TRBV15 and TRBJ1-5; TRBD1 might be the D (6 bases). V was trimmed by 5 bases and J by 1 base, leaving 12 bases between them. CDR1 is LNHNV and CDR2 is YYDKDF in the germline V gene (reference sequence). The CDR3 is 15 amino acids. The DNA for the CDR3 is TGTGCCACCAGCGGGGGCAGGGGAAGCAATCAGCCCCAGCATTTT. Its translation is CATSGGRGSNQPQHF. The full variable domain, with the rest looked up from reference TRBV15 and TRBJ1-5, is DAMVIQNPRYQVTQFGKPVTLSCSQTLNHNVMYWYQQKSSQAPKLLFHYYDKDFNNEADTPDNFQSRRPNTSFCFLDIRSPGLGDTAMYLCATSGGRGSNQPQHFGDGTRLSIL.

The chain recombines TRBV7-9 with TRBJ2-7; the D gene is possibly TRBD2 (6 bases). The CDR3 spans 14 residues. V lost 4 bases to trimming and J lost 2 bases, with 12 bases between them. The V gene's germline CDR1 is SEHNR and CDR2 FQNEAQ (reference sequence). The DNA of the CDR3 is TGTGCCAGCAGCTGGGACTCACGAACCTACGAGCAGTACTTC. Amino acid sequence: CASSWDSRTYEQYF.

A few counts support this clone. A read error is likely here: a far larger clone is one base away. The DNA for the CDR3 is TGTGCCAGCAGCCAAGAGAGGCACAGTACCTACGAGCAGTACTTC. This gives the protein CASSQERHSTYEQYF. The rearrangement joins TRBV4-2 to TRBJ2-7; D is unclear. V was clipped by 0 bases and J by 2 bases, with 11 bases between them. Germline V gene data show CDR1 as LGHNA and CDR2 as YNFKEQ. CDR3 size: 15 residues.

This chain uses TRBV10-3 with TRBJ1-5, with D unclear. Germline CDR1 reads ENHRY; CDR2 reads SYGVKD. The CDR3 contains 14 residues. V was clipped by 2 bases and J by 0 bases, with 5 bases between them. CDR3: CAISEGFSNQPQHF. CDR3 in DNA: TGTGCCATCAGTGAGGGATTTAGCAATCAGCCCCAGCATTTT.

V usage is TRBV4-1 and J usage is TRBJ2-2, with D possibly TRBD1 on 6 matching bases. The ends were cut back, 1 base at V and 7 bases at J, with 7 bases in the middle. This CDR3 spans 13 amino acids. The germline V gene encodes CDR1 MGHRA and CDR2 YSYEKL. The CDR3 is CASSQVGGGELFF. Written as DNA, the CDR3 is TGCGCCAGCAGCCAAGTAGGGGGCGGGGAGCTGTTTTTT.

The chain couples TRBV5-1 to TRBJ1-5, with D uncertain. CDR1 and CDR2 from the germline V gene are SGHRS and YFSETQ. With 4 bases removed from V and 0 bases from J, the gap between germline ends came to 5 bases. The CDR3 is 13 amino acids. The CDR3 loop reads CASSPYSNQPQHF. In DNA form, the CDR3 reads TGCGCCAGCAGCCCCTATAGCAATCAGCCCCAGCATTTT.

This clone has just a few counts. The gene calls are TRBV6-4 and TRBJ1-5; D perhaps matches TRBD1 (6 bases). Germline V gene lookup returns CDR1 MRHNA and CDR2 SNTAGT. The CDR3 spans 15 residues. V lost 0 bases and J lost 2, with 8 bases in between. The CDR3 coding sequence is TGTGCCAGCAGTGACTCGGCAGGGGGCAATCAGCCCCAGCATTTT. It encodes CASSDSAGGNQPQHF.

Of note for this clone: This sample also contains other DNA sequences that code for the same CDR3. The chain employs TRBV5-1 and TRBJ1-2; D unresolved. V dropped 0 bases and J dropped 4 bases, with 4 bases sitting between them. The CDR3 covers 12 residues. Germline-derived CDR1 and CDR2 are SGHRS and YFSETQ. In nucleotides, the CDR3 is TGCGCCAGCAGCTTGGACAGCTATGGCTACACCTTC. Translated, it gives CASSLDSYGYTF.

The V and J genes are TRBV6-1 and TRBJ2-1; TRBD2 matches 12 bases. The junction had 5 bases not matched to a gene; V was cut back by 4 bases and J by 7 bases. The CDR3 loop spans 15 amino acids. Germline V gene data show CDR1 as MNHNS and CDR2 as SASEGT. The CDR3 protein is CASSGLAGGSNEQFF. CDR3 DNA: TGTGCCAGCAGTGGTCTAGCGGGGGGGAGTAATGAGCAGTTCTTC.

This clone has only a few counts. The chain couples TRBV27 to TRBJ1-2; no clear D gene. The V end lost 2 bases, the J end lost 4 bases, and 8 bases lay between the germline ends. This CDR3 has 13 residues. Germline lookup yields CDR1 MNHEY and CDR2 SMNVEV (reference sequence). The CDR3 sequence: CASSLDGSYGYTF. The CDR3 DNA is TGTGCCAGCAGTTTAGATGGCAGCTATGGCTACACCTTC.

The chain joins TRBV29-1 to TRBJ2-1; TRBD2 aligns across 9 bases. The germline V gene has CDR1 SQVTM and CDR2 ANQGSEA. Unmatched junction bases numbered 6, after V lost 6 bases and J lost 3 bases. The CDR3 is made up of 14 amino acids. The CDR3: CSVRAGGVYNEQFF. The DNA of the CDR3 is TGCAGCGTCAGGGCGGGGGGGGTCTACAATGAGCAGTTCTTC.

The CDR3 DNA reads TGTGCCAGCAGCCTCTCCGGGACTAGTTACAATGAGCAGTTCTTC. Its translation is CASSLSGTSYNEQFF. The rearrangement links TRBV25-1 to TRBJ2-1; the match to TRBD2 covers 8 bases. Germline CDR1 and CDR2: MGHDK and SYGVNS. This CDR3 is 15 amino acids long. After removal of 6 bases from V and 4 bases from J, the junction contained 8 bases not matched to a gene.

The count of this clone is one. This sequence joins TRBV5-6 and TRBJ2-7; no clear D. The V and J ends lost 1 base and 1 base respectively, with 6 bases between them. Germline values: CDR1 SGHDT, CDR2 YYEEEE. The CDR3 runs to 13 residues. The CDR3, as DNA: TGTGCCAGCAGCTTGCGCGGTTCCTACGAGCAGTACTTC. This sequence encodes CASSLRGSYEQYF. Using reference TRBV5-6 and TRBJ2-7 for the parts outside the CDR3, the full variable domain is DAGVTQSPTHLIKTRGQQVTLRCSPKSGHDTVSWYQQALGQGPQFIFQYYEEEERQRGNFPDRFSGHQFPNYSSELNVNALLLGDSALYLCASSLRGSYEQYFGPGTRLTVT.

This clone was seen only a few times. The CDR3 region is CASSFQREGNEQFF. The DNA for the CDR3 is TGTGCCAGCAGTTTTCAGAGGGAGGGGAATGAGCAGTTCTTC. The chain joins TRBV6-6 to TRBJ2-1, with TRBD2 matching 7 bases. The junction had 7 bases not matched to a gene; V was cut back by 4 bases and J by 7 bases. CDR3 length equals 14 residues. Germline V gives CDR1 MNHNY, CDR2 SVGAGI (reference sequence).

This chain connects TRBV5-1 to TRBJ2-7; 7 bases line up with TRBD1. Germline V gives CDR1 SGHRS, CDR2 YFSETQ. The V segment lost 4 bases and the J segment 3 bases; nucleotides outside the gene matches: 7. The CDR3 length is 14 residues. CDR3 loop: CASSLTGTDYEQYF. CDR3 DNA sequence: TGCGCCAGCAGCCTGACCGGGACAGACTACGAGCAGTACTTC.